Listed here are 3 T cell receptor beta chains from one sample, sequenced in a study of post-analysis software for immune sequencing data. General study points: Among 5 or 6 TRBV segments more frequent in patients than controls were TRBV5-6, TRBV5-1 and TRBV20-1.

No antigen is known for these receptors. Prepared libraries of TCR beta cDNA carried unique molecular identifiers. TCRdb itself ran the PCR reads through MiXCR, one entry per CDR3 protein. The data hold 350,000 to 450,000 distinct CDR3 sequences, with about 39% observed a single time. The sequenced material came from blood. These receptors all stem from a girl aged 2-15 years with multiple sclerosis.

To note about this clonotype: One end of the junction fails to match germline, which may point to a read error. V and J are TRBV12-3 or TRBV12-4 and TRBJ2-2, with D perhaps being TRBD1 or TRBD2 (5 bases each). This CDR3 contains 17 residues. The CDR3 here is CASTLPWARANTGERFF. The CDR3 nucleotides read TGTGCCAGTACATTACCTTGGGCCAGGGCGAACACCGGGGAGCGGTTTTTT.

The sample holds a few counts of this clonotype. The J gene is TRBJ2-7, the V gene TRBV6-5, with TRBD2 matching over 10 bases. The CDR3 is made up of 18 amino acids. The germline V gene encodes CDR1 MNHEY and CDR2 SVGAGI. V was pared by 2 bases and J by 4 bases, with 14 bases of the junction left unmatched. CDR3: CASSYLPASGGTPYEQYF. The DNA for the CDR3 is TGTGCCAGCAGTTACCTTCCGGCTAGCGGGGGAACTCCTTACGAGCAGTACTTC.

CDR3 in DNA: TGTGCCAGCAGCGTAGAAGCAGTGGCGAATTCACCCCTCCACTTT. It specifies CASSVEAVANSPLHF. The gene calls are TRBV9 and TRBJ1-6; D is uncertain. V gave up 0 bases and J gave up 7 bases, with 11 bases separating them. Germline CDR1 is SGDLS and CDR2 is YYNGEE. The CDR3 loop spans 15 amino acids.